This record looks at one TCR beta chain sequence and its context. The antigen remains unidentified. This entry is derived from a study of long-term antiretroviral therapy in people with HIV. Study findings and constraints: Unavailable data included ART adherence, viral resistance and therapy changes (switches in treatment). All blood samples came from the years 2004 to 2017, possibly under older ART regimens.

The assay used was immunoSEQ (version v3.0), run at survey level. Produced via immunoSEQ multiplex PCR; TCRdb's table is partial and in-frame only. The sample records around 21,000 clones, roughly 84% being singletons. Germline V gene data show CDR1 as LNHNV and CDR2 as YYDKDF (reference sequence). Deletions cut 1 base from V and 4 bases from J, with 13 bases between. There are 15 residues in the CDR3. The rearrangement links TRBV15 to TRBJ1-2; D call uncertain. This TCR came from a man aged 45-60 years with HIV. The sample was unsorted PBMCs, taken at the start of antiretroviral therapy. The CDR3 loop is CATSRVLGGIYGYTF. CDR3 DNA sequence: TGTGCCACCAGCAGAGTTTTAGGAGGGATCTATGGCTACACCTTC.